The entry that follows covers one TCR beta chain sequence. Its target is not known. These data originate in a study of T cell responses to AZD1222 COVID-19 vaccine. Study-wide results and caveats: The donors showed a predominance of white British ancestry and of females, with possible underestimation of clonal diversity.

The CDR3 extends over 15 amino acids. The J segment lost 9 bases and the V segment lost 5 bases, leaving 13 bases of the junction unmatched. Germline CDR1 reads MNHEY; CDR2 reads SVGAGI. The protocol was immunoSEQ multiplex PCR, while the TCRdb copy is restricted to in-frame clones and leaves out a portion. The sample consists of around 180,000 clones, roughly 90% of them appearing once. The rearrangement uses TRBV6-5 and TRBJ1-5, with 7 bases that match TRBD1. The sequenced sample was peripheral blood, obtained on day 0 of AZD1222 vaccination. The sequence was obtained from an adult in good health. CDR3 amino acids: CASSPRQGTGGPQHF. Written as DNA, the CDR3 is TGTGCCAGCAGTCCGAGACAGGGCACTGGGGGGCCCCAGCATTTT.